Shown below are 18 T cell receptor beta chains from a single sample sequenced in a study of blood T cell repertoires in COVID-19. TCRdb keeps only in-frame clones here, not all; method: immunoSEQ multiplex PCR. The sample holds roughly 100,000 clones, about 72% seen once. The sequencing sample was made of peripheral blood. These receptors came from a man between 60 and 70 years old with active or convalescent COVID-19.

The rearrangement joins TRBV5-6 to TRBJ2-7; D remains ambiguous. Germline V CDR1 and CDR2: SGHDT, YYEEEE. The CDR3 is made up of 13 amino acids. Deletions cut 1 base from V and 1 base from J, with 6 bases between. The CDR3 loop reads CASSLRSSYEQYF. CDR3 sequence (DNA): TGTGCCAGCAGCTTGAGGAGTTCCTACGAGCAGTACTTC.

Only one count was recorded for this clone. The genes are TRBV2 and TRBJ2-5; D gene unclear. CDR1 is SNHLY, CDR2 FYNNEI, per germline. The V end was cut by 8 bases, the J end by 5 bases, with 9 bases between. The CDR3 has 11 residues. This chain's CDR3 is CASSRQETQYF. The CDR3 DNA reads as TGTGCCAGCTCCCGCCAGGAGACCCAGTACTTC.

The chain has TRBV27 and TRBJ2-7, with a possible D match to TRBD2 (6 bases). The V and J ends lost 8 bases and 5 bases respectively, with 16 bases between them. CDR1 is MNHEY and CDR2 is SMNVEV in the germline V gene (reference sequence). The CDR3 sequence is 13 residues long. CDR3 bases: TGTGCCAGCGTAGGCGGAGGCGGGAACGAGCAGTACTTC. Encoded protein: CASVGGGGNEQYF.

This clone was counted a few times. V is TRBV11-3 and J is TRBJ2-7; 9 nucleotides line up with TRBD1. Trimming at V came to 5 bases and at J to 5 bases, leaving 7 bases not matched to a gene. Germline CDR1 and CDR2: SGHNT and YENEEA. The CDR3 contains 14 residues. CDR3 in amino acids: CASSKGDRVHEQYF. The CDR3, as DNA: TGTGCCAGCAGCAAAGGGGACAGGGTCCACGAGCAGTACTTC.

The chain couples TRBV4-1 to TRBJ2-3; D is unclear. V was pared by 6 bases and J by 1 base, with 11 bases between. Germline V CDR1 and CDR2: MGHRA, YSYEKL. The CDR3 extends over 14 amino acids. The chain's CDR3 is CASRKGVGTDTQYF. The DNA of the CDR3 is TGCGCCAGCAGGAAAGGAGTCGGCACAGATACGCAGTATTTT.

The rearrangement links TRBV7-2 to TRBJ1-6; a possible D gene is TRBD1 (5 bases). V was trimmed by 4 bases and J by 9 bases, leaving 13 bases between them. Germline loops: CDR1 SGHTA, CDR2 FQGNSA. This CDR3 comprises 14 residues. This chain's CDR3 is CASSYQGSSSPLHF. In DNA form, the CDR3 reads TGTGCCAGCAGCTATCAGGGTTCTTCTTCACCCCTCCACTTT.

The table lists this clone with a few counts. The chain is built from TRBV10-2 and TRBJ1-1, with D tentatively TRBD1 (5 bases). The CDR3 is 13 residues long. The V end was cut by 4 bases, the J end by 7 bases, with 13 bases between. CDR1 is WSHSY and CDR2 is SAAADI in the germline V gene. Here the CDR3 DNA reads TGCGCCAGCAGTGTCACCGGAGGGGTTGAAGCTTTCTTT. This translates into CASSVTGGVEAFF.

This clone appeared a single time. The chain links TRBV5-1 to TRBJ2-4; TRBD1 matches at 10 bases. V lost 4 bases to trimming and J lost 8 bases; unmatched junction nucleotides: 6. This CDR3 spans 14 amino acids. From germline, CDR1 is SGHRS and CDR2 YFSETQ. CDR3 in DNA: TGCGCCAGCAGCCCCCGGACAGGGGGGGACATTCAGTACTTC. As protein: CASSPRTGGDIQYF.

This clone was seen only a few times. This specimen includes other DNA sequences encoding the same CDR3. The chain joins TRBV11-3 to TRBJ2-1; 9 positions match TRBD2. V shed 6 bases and J 8 bases; nucleotides not matched to a gene: 14. This CDR3 has 16 residues. Germline CDR1 is SGHNT and CDR2 is YENEEA. CDR3 nucleotide sequence: TGTGCCAGCAGTCCCCTTGCGGGAGGGCCGGCCGATGAGCAGTTCTTC. It encodes CASSPLAGGPADEQFF.

The chain links TRBV7-8 to TRBJ1-5, with D hard to call. V dropped 5 bases and J dropped 3 bases, with 14 bases sitting between them. Per germline, CDR1 SGHVS and CDR2 FQNEAQ. The CDR3 runs 15 residues. The CDR3 nucleotides read TGTGCCAGCAGCCCAAGCGGAACCCCCAATCAGCCCCAGCATTTT. This codes for CASSPSGTPNQPQHF.

The gene calls are TRBV6-5 and TRBJ1-4; no clear D. The CDR3 extends over 13 amino acids. Per germline, CDR1 MNHEY and CDR2 SVGAGI. Trimming shortened V by 2 bases and J by 4 bases, and 5 bases separated the two germline ends. CDR3 protein: CASSYTVNEKLFF. In DNA, the CDR3 is TGTGCCAGCAGTTACACTGTTAATGAAAAACTGTTTTTT.

This clone was observed a few times. The CDR3: CASSTGVRTEAFF. The CDR3 coding sequence is TGTGCCAGCAGCACAGGGGTCCGGACTGAAGCTTTCTTT. This rearrangement joins TRBV12-3 or TRBV12-4 to TRBJ1-1; 7 bases match TRBD1. The junction had 6 bases not matched to a gene; V was cut back by 6 bases and J by 5 bases. The CDR3 is 13 residues long.

The chain couples TRBV2 to TRBJ2-7, with D maybe TRBD2 (5 bases). The CDR3 contains 16 residues. Germline V gene lookup returns CDR1 SNHLY and CDR2 FYNNEI. V lost 6 bases, J lost 0 bases, and 18 bases lay in between. The DNA of the CDR3 is TGTGCCAGCAGCCCGAGGGAGCGGCTAAGCTCCTACGAGCAGTACTTC. It encodes CASSPRERLSSYEQYF. The full variable domain, in which reference TRBV2 and TRBJ2-7 provide the parts outside the CDR3, is EPEVTQTPSHQVTQMGQEVILRCVPISNHLYFYWYRQILGQKVEFLVSFYNNEISEKSEIFDDQFSVERPDGSNFTLKIRSTKLEDSAMYFCASSPRERLSSYEQYFGPGTRLTVT.

The chain recombines TRBV9 with TRBJ1-4, with 9 bases matching TRBD1. There are 15 residues in the CDR3. V dropped 3 bases and J dropped 7; count of bases not matched to a gene: 7. Germline CDR1 and CDR2: SGDLS and YYNGEE. The CDR3 region is CASSERGTGFEKLFF. The CDR3 DNA reads TGTGCCAGCAGCGAGAGAGGGACAGGGTTTGAAAAACTGTTTTTT.

The rearrangement links TRBV5-5 to TRBJ2-5; 7 nucleotides align to TRBD1. Germline V gene lookup returns CDR1 SGHKS and CDR2 YYEKEE (reference sequence). The CDR3 runs 13 residues. V shed 4 bases and J 5 bases; nucleotides not matched to a gene: 5. The CDR3 nucleotides read TGTGCCAGCAGCCGACAGGGACAGGAGACCCAGTACTTC. As protein: CASSRQGQETQYF.

The chain joins TRBV25-1 to TRBJ1-1; perhaps TRBD1 as D (5 bases). CDR1 and CDR2 (germline): MGHDK, SYGVNS. The germline V and J ends were trimmed by 4 bases and 4 bases, with 13 bases remaining between them. The CDR3 length is 14 residues. The CDR3 loop is CASSADLGATEAFF. CDR3 bases: TGTGCCAGCAGTGCCGACCTAGGGGCCACTGAAGCTTTCTTT.

The chain carries TRBV11-2 and TRBJ2-3; the match to TRBD2 covers 9 bases. CDR1 is SGHAT, CDR2 FQNNGV, per germline. The CDR3 loop spans 15 amino acids. V dropped 3 bases and J dropped 5; count of bases not matched to a gene: 6. The CDR3, as DNA: TGTGCCAGCAGCTTCGCGGGAGGGCCTGGAGATACGCAGTATTTT. This codes for CASSFAGGPGDTQYF.

V and J are TRBV7-9 and TRBJ1-2; D might be TRBD1 (6 bases). Trimming removed 4 bases at V and 5 bases at J, with 11 bases between. The CDR3 spans 13 residues. The germline V gene has CDR1 SEHNR and CDR2 FQNEAQ (reference sequence). Here the CDR3 reads CASSYQQGYGYTF. The CDR3 region has the DNA TGTGCCAGCAGCTATCAACAGGGATATGGCTACACCTTC.